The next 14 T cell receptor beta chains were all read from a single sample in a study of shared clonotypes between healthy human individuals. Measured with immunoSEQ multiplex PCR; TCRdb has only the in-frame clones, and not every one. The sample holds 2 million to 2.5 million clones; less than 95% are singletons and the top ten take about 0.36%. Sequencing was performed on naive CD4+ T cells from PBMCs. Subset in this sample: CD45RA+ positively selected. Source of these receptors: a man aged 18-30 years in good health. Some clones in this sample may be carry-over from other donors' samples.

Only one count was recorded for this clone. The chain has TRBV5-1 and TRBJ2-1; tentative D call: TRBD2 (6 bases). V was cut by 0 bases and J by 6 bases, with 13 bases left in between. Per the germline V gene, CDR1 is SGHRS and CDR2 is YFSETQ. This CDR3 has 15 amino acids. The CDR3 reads CASSLEAGPANEQFF. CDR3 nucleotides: TGCGCCAGCAGCTTGGAAGCGGGCCCCGCCAATGAGCAGTTCTTC. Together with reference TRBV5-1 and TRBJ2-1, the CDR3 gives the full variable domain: KAGVTQTPRYLIKTRGQQVTLSCSPISGHRSVSWYQQTPGQGLQFLFEYFSETQRNKGNFPGRFSGRQFSNSRSEMNVSTLELGDSALYLCASSLEAGPANEQFFGPGTRLTVL.

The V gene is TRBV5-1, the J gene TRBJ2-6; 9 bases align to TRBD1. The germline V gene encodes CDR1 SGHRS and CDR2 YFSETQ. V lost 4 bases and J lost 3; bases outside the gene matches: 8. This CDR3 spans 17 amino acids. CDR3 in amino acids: CASSDRTGVFGANVLTF. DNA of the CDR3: TGCGCCAGCAGCGACCGGACAGGGGTATTTGGGGCCAACGTCCTGACTTTC.

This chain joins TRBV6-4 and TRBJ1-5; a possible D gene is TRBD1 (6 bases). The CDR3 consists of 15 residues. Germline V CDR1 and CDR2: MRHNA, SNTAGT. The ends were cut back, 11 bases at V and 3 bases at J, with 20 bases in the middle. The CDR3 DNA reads TGTGCCGGTAATGCCGGGACACGCGACAATCAGCCCCAGCATTTT. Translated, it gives CAGNAGTRDNQPQHF.

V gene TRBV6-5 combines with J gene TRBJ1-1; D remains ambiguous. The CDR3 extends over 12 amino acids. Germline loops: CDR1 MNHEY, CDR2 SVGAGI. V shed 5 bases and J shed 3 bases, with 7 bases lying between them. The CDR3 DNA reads TGTGCCAGCAGTGATAGTTACACTGAAGCTTTCTTT. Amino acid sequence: CASSDSYTEAFF.

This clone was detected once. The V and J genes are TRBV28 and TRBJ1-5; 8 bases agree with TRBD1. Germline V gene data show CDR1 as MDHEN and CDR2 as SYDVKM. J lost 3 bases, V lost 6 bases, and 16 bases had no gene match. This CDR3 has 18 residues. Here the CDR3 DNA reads TGTGCCAGCAGCTTGCCAAGGACAGGGTCGTTAACCAATCAGCCCCAGCATTTT. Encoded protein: CASSLPRTGSLTNQPQHF.

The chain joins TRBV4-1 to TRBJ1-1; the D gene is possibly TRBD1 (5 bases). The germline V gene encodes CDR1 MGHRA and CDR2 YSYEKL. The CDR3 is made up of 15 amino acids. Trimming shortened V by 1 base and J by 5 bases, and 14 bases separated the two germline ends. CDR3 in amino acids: CASSQAPGAGTEAFF. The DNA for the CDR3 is TGCGCCAGCAGCCAAGCCCCTGGGGCGGGGACTGAAGCTTTCTTT.

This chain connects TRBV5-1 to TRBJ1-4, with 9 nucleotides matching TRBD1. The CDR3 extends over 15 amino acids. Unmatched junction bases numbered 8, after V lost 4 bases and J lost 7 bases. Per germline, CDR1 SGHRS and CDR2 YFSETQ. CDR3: CASSIRQGGSEKLFF. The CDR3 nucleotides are TGCGCCAGCAGCATCCGACAGGGGGGGAGTGAAAAACTGTTTTTT.

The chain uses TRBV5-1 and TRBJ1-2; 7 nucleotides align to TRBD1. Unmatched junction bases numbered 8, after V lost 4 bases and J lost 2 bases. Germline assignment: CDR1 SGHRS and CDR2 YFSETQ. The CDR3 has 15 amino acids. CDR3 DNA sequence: TGCGCCAGCAGCCATTGGGACAGATCAAACTATGGCTACACCTTC. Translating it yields CASSHWDRSNYGYTF.

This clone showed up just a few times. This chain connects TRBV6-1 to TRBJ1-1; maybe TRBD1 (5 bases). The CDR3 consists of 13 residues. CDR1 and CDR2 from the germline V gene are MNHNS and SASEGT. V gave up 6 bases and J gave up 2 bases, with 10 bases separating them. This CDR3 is CASRETVNTEAFF. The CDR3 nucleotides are TGTGCCAGCAGGGAGACAGTTAACACTGAAGCTTTCTTT.

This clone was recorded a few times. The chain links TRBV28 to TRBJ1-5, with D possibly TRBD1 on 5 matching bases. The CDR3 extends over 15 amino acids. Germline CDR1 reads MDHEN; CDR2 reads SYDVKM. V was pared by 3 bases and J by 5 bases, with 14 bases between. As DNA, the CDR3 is TGTGCCAGCAGTTTTGGGACGGAGGGATATCAGCCCCAGCATTTT. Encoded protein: CASSFGTEGYQPQHF. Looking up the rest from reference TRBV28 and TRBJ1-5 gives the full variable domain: DVKVTQSSRYLVKRTGEKVFLECVQDMDHENMFWYRQDPGLGLRLIYFSYDVKMKEKGDIPEGYSVSREKKERFSLILESASTNQTSMYLCASSFGTEGYQPQHFGDGTRLSIL.

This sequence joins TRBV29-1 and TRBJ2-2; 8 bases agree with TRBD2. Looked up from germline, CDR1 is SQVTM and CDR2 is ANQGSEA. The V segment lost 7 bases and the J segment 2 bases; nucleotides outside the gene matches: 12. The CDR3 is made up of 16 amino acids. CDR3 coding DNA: TGCAGCGCTGCCACCCGACTAGCGAGAAACACCGGGGAGCTGTTTTTT. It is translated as CSAATRLARNTGELFF.

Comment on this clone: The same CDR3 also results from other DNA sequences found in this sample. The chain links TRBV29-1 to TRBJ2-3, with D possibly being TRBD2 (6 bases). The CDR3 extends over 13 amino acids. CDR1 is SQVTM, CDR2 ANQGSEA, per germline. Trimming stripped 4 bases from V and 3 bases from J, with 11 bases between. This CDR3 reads CSVGGGSTDTQYF. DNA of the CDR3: TGCAGCGTTGGTGGGGGGAGTACAGATACGCAGTATTTT.

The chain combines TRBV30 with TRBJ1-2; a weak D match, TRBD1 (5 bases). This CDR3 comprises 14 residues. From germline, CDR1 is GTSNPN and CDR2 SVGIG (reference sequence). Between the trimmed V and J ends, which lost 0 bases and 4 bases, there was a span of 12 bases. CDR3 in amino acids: CAWSVEGLGYGYTF. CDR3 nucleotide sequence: TGTGCCTGGAGTGTAGAGGGACTGGGCTATGGCTACACCTTC. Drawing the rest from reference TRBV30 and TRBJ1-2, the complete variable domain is SQTIHQWPATLVQPVGSPLSLECTVEGTSNPNLYWYRQAAGRGLQLLFYSVGIGQISSEVPQNLSASRPQDRQFILSSKKLLLSDSGFYLCAWSVEGLGYGYTFGSGTRLTVV.

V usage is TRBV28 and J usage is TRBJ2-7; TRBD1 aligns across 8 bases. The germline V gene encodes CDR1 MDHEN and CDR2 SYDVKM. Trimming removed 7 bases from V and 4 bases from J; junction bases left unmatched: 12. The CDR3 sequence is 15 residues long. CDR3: CASINLGQGAYEQYF. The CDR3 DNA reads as TGTGCCAGCATAAATCTCGGACAGGGCGCGTACGAGCAGTACTTC.